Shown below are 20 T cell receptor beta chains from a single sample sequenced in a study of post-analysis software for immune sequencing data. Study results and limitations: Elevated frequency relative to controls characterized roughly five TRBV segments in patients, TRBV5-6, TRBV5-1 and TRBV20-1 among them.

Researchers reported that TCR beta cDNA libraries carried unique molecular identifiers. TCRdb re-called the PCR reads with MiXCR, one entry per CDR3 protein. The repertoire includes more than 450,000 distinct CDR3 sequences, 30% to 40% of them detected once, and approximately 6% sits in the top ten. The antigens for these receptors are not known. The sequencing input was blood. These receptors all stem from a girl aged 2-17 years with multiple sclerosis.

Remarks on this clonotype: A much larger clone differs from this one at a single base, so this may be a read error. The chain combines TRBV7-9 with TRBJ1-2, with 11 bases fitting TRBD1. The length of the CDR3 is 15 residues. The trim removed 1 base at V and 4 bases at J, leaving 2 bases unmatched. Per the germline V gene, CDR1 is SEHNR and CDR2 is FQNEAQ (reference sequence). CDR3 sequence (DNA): TGTGCCAGCAGCTTAGGGACAGGGGGCTGCTATGGCTACACCTTC. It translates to CASSLGTGGCYGYTF.

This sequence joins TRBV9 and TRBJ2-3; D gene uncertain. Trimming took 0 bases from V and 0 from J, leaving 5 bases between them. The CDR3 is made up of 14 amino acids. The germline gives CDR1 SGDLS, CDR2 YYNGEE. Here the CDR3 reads CASSVASSTDTQYF. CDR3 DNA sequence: TGTGCCAGCAGCGTAGCGAGCAGCACAGATACGCAGTATTTT.

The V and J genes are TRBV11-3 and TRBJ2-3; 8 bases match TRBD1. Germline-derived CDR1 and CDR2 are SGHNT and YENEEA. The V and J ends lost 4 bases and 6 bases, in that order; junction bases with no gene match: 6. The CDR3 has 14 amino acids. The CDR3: CASSSRTGPDTQYF. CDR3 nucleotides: TGTGCCAGCAGCTCCCGGACAGGGCCGGATACGCAGTATTTT.

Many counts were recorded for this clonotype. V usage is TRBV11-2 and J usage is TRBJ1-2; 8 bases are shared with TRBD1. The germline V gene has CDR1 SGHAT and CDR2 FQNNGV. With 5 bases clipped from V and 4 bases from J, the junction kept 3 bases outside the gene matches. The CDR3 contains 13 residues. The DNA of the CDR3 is TGTGCCAGCAGCAGAGACAGGGGCTATGGCTACACCTTC. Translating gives CASSRDRGYGYTF.

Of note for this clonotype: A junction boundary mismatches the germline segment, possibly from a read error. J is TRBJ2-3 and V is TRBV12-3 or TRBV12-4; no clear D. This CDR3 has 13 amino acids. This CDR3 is CASRPRRADTEYF. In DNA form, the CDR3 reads TGTGCCAGCAGGCCTCGAAGGGCAGATACGGAGTATTTT.

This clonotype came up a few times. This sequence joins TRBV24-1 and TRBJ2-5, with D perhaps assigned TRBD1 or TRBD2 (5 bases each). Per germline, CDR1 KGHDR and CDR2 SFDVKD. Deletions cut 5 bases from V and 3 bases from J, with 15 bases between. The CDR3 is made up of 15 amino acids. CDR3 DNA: TGTGCCACCAGTGCGCTAGGGACCGCCAAAGAGACCCAGTACTTC. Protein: CATSALGTAKETQYF.

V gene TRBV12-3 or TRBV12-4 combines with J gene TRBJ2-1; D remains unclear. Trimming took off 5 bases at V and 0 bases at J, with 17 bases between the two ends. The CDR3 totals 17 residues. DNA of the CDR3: TGTGCCAGCAGTCCCTGGTTGAGTGGCATCTCCTACAATGAGCAGTTCTTC. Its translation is CASSPWLSGISYNEQFF.

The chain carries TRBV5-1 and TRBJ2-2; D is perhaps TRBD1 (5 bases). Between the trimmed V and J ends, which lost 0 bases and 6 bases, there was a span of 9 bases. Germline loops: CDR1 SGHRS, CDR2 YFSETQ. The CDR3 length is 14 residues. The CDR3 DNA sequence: TGCGCCAGCAGCTTGGGACAGACCCCCGGGGAGCTGTTTTTT. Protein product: CASSLGQTPGELFF.

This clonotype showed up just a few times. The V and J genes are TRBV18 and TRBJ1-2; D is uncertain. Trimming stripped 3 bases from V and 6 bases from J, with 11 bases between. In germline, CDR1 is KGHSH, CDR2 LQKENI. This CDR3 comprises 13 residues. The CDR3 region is CASSPTHPDGYTF. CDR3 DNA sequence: TGTGCCAGCTCACCGACCCATCCCGATGGCTACACCTTC.

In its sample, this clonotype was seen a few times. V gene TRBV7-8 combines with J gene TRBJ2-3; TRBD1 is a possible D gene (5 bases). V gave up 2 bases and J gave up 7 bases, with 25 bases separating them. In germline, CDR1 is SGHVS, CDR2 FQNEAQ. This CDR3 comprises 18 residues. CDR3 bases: TGTGCCAGCAGCTTACTTGGGGCCCCAGTAGGGTCCATATATACGCAGTATTTT. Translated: CASSLLGAPVGSIYTQYF.

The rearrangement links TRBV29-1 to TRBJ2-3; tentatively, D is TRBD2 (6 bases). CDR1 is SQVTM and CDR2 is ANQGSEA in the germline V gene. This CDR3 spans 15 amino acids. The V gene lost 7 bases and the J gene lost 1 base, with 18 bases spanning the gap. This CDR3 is CSAPIGASGTDTQYF. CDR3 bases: TGCAGCGCCCCTATTGGGGCTAGCGGCACAGATACGCAGTATTTT.

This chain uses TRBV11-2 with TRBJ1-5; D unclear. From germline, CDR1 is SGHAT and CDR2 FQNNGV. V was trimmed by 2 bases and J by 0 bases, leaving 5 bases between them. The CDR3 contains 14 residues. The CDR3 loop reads CASSLIGSNQPQHF. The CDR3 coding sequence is TGTGCCAGCAGCTTAATAGGTAGCAATCAGCCCCAGCATTTT.

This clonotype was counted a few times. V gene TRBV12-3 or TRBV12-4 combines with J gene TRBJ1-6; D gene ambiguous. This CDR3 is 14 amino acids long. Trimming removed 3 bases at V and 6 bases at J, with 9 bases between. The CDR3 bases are TGTGCCAGCAGTTTTAGGCAGGTTAATTCACCCCTCCACTTT. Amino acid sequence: CASSFRQVNSPLHF.

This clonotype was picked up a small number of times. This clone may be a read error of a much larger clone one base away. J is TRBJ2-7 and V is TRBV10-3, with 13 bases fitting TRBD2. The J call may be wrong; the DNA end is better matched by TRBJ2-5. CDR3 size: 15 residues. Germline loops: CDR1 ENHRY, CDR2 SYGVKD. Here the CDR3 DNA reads TGTGCCATCAGCTCCCGGACTAGCGGGGGAGAGACCCAGTACTTC. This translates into CAISSRTSGGETQYF.

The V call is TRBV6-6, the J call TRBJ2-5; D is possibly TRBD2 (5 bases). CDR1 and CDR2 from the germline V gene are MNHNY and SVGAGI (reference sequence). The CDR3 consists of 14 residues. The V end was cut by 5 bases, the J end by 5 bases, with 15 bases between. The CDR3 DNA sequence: TGTGCCAGCAGTGACGTAGGGAGTGCGGAGACCCAGTACTTC. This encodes CASSDVGSAETQYF.

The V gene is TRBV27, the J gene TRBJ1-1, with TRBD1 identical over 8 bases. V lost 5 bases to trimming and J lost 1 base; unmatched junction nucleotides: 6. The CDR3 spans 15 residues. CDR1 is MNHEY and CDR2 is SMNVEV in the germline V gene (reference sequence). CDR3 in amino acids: CASSPQGQGNTEAFF. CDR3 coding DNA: TGTGCCAGCAGTCCACAAGGACAGGGGAACACTGAAGCTTTCTTT.

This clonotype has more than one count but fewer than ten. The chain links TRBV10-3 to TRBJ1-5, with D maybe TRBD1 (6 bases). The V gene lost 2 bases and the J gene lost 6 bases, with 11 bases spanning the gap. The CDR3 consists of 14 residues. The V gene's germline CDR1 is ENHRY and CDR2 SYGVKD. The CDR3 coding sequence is TGTGCCATCAGTGAGCTCAGGGGAGGTCAGCCCCAGCATTTT. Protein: CAISELRGGQPQHF.

This CDR3 is CASSGQTYNEQFF. DNA of the CDR3: TGTGCCAGCAGCGGCCAAACATACAATGAGCAGTTCTTC. This chain links TRBV5-6 with TRBJ2-1; D unresolved. V lost 4 bases and J lost 4, with 9 bases in between. CDR1 is SGHDT and CDR2 is YYEEEE in the germline V gene. The CDR3 spans 13 residues.

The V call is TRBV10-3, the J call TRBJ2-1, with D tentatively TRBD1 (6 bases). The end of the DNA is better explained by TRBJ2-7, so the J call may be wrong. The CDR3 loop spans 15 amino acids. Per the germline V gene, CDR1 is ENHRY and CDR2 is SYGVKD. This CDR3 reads CAISGDTFSYNEQYF. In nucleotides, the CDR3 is TGTGCCATCAGTGGGGACACTTTTTCCTACAATGAGCAGTACTTC.

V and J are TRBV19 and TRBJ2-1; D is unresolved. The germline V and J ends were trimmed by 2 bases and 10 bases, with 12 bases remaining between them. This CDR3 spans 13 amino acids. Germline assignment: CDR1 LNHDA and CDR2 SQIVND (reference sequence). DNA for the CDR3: TGTGCCAGTAGTATACTCGGAATTAGGGAGCAGTTCTTC. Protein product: CASSILGIREQFF.